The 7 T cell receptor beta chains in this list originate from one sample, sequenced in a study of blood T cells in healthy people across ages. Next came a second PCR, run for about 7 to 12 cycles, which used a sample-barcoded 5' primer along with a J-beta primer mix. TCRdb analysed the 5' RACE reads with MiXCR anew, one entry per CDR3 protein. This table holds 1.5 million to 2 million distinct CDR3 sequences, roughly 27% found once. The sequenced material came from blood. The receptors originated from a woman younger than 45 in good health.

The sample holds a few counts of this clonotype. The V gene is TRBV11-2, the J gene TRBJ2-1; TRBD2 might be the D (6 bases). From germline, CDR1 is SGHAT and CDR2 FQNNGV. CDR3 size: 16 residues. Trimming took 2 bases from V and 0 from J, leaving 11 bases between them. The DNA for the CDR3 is TGTGCCAGCAGCTTATCGCGGGAACTCTCCTACAATGAGCAGTTCTTC. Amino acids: CASSLSRELSYNEQFF.

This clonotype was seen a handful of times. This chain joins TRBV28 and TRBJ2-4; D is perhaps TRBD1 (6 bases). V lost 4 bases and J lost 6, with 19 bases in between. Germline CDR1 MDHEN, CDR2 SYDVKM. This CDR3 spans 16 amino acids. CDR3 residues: CASSSPGDRRLNIQYF. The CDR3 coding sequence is TGTGCCAGCAGTTCACCCGGCGACAGGCGACTAAACATTCAGTACTTC.

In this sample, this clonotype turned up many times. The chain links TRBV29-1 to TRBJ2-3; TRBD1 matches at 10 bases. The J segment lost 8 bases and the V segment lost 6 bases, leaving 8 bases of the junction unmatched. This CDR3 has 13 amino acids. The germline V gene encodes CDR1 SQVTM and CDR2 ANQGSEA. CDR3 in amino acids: CSVRGQGVPTQYF. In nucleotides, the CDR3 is TGCAGCGTCCGCGGACAGGGGGTTCCTACGCAGTATTTT.

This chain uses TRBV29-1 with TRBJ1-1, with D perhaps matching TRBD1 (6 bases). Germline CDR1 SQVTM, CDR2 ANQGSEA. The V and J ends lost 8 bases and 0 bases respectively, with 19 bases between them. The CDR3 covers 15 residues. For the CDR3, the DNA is TGCAGCACCCAAAAAAGGGGGGACCTGAACACTGAAGCTTTCTTT. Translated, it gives CSTQKRGDLNTEAFF.

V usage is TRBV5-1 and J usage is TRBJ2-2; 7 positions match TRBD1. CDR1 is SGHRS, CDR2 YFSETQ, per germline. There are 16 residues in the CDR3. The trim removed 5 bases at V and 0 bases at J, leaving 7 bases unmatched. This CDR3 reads CASRATGAPNTGELFF. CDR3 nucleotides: TGCGCCAGCAGAGCTACAGGGGCCCCGAACACCGGGGAGCTGTTTTTT.

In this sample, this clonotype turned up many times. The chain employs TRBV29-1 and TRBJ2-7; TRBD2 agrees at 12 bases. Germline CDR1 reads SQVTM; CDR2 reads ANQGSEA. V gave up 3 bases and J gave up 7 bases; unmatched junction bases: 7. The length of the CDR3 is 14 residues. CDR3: CSVELPGLAGEQYF. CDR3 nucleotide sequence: TGCAGCGTTGAGCTACCGGGACTAGCGGGTGAGCAGTACTTC.

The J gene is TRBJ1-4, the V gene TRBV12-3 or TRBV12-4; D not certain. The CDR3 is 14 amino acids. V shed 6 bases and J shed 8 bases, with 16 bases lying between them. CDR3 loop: CASSQDERNEKLFF. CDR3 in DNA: TGTGCCAGCAGCCAGGACGAAAGGAACGAAAAACTGTTTTTT.